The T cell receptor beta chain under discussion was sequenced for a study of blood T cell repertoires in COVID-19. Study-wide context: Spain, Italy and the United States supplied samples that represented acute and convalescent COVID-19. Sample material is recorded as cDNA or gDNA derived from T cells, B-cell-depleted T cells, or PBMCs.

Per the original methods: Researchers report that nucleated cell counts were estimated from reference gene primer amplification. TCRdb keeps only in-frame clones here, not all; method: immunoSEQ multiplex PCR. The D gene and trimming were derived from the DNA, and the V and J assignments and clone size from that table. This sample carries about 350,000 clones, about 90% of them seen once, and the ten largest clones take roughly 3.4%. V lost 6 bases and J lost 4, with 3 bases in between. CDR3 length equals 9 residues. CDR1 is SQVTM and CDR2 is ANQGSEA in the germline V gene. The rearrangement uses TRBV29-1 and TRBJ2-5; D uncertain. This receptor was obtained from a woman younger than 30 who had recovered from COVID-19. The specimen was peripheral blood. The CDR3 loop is CSVRETQYF. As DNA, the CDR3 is TGCAGCGTCCGAGAGACCCAGTACTTC.